This T cell receptor (beta chain) emerged from a study of beta chain features in type 1 diabetes. Study at large: Patients did not differ from healthy donors in age, gender or cell yield.

The purity of all sorted populations exceeded 95%. Isolated RNA was reverse transcribed in full, so expressed TCRB transcripts were sequenced. The protocol was immunoSEQ multiplex PCR, while the TCRdb copy is restricted to in-frame clones and leaves out a portion. Of more than 300,000 clones listed, over 8.5% are singletons. Notes on the study in general: Moderate but significant shortening of TCRB CDR3s was recorded in all four CD4+ subsets from Type 1 diabetes patients.

Turning to this clone: The target antigen is unknown.

The TCR comes from a young man with type 1 diabetes. The sample was central memory CD4+ T cells from blood.

CDR3 coding DNA: TGCGCCAGCAGCTTGGGACAGGGATACTATGGCTACACCTTC. This encodes CASSLGQGYYGYTF. J is TRBJ1-2 and V is TRBV5-1; 7 nucleotides align to TRBD1. With V trimmed by 0 bases and J by 3 bases, 2 bases remained unmatched. Germline V CDR1 and CDR2: SGHRS, YFSETQ. This CDR3 is 14 amino acids long.